This T cell receptor (beta chain) was recorded in a study of cytomegalovirus exposure and HLA in healthy donors. Study-wide results and caveats: In an earlier analysis, in some 500 donors, most V segments appeared productive either ~87% or ~30% of the time. A later analysis reported that several of the most significant clusters appeared to be linked to common viral pathogens, among them Epstein-Barr virus. Later analysis demonstrated an association between a missense DCLRE1C variant and TCR beta V- and J-gene trimming. Presence/absence analyses treated sequencing depth as roughly uniform across donors.

With regard to this clone: Its antigen is as yet unknown.

The germline gives CDR1 GTSNPN, CDR2 SVGIG (reference sequence). V shed 0 bases and J shed 0 bases, with 15 bases lying between them. This CDR3 has 16 residues. The PCR employed 60 Vbeta primers together with 13 Jbeta primers. The protocol was immunoSEQ multiplex PCR, while the TCRdb copy is restricted to in-frame clones and leaves out a portion. The sample table includes roughly 40,000 clones. The chain couples TRBV30 to TRBJ2-7; possibly TRBD1 for D (6 bases). Sequenced: PBMCs. The TCR comes from a male donor in good health and CMV-seronegative. CDR3 coding DNA: TGTGCCTGGAGTGTACTGGGACACCCTTTCTCCTACGAGCAGTACTTC. This codes for CAWSVLGHPFSYEQYF.